Listed here are 32 T cell receptor beta chains from one sample, sequenced in a study of PD-1 blockade in classical Hodgkin lymphoma (dated by TCRdb to about 2020). This specimen's time point label, interpreted: cycle 4 day 1 (C4D1), after about 6 weeks of nivolumab. Every trial patient had relapsed following autologous stem cell transplantation, and prior brentuximab vedotin exposure was what differed among cohorts A, B and C. The library was made by the immunoSEQ multiplex PCR assay. In its TCRdb copy, this immuneACCESS table keeps in-frame sequences only and misses some clones. Where compared with another copy, unresolved V genes explain less than half of these, and the others have no known cause. The sample table records around 30,000 clones; roughly 75% of these occur just once. The ten largest clones capture 15% to 20% of the sample. The specimen comprised peripheral blood mononuclear cells (PBMCs), sampled before the fourth cycle of nivolumab. The receptors here all came from a human donor with classical Hodgkin lymphoma.

V usage is TRBV29-1 and J usage is TRBJ2-7, with D unclear. The ends were cut back, 6 bases at V and 0 bases at J, with 9 bases in the middle. The CDR3 consists of 12 residues. Germline CDR1 reads SQVTM; CDR2 reads ANQGSEA. CDR3 DNA sequence: TGCAGCGTACAGATTAGCTCCTACGAGCAGTACTTC. This encodes CSVQISSYEQYF.

The chain has TRBV5-1 and TRBJ1-1; maybe TRBD1 (6 bases). The germline CDR1 and CDR2 sequences are SGHRS and YFSETQ. The V end was cut by 8 bases, the J end by 5 bases, with 25 bases between. The CDR3 is made up of 16 amino acids. Written as DNA, the CDR3 is TGCGCCAGTGGAATCGCAGAACAGGGTCGTGGTACTGAAGCTTTCTTT. This encodes CASGIAEQGRGTEAFF.

Only one count was recorded for this clone. The chain recombines TRBV7-3 with TRBJ1-5; 10 nucleotides align to TRBD1. Trimming at V came to 3 bases and at J to 5 bases, leaving 7 bases not matched to a gene. CDR3 length: 16 residues. Per the germline V gene, CDR1 is SGHTA and CDR2 is FQGTGA. CDR3 bases: TGTGCCAGCAGCTTGAGGGACAGGGGCTTTTATCAGCCCCAGCATTTT. Translated: CASSLRDRGFYQPQHF.

V gene TRBV4-1 combines with J gene TRBJ1-1; TRBD1 aligns across 7 bases. V was clipped by 3 bases and J by 6 bases; unmatched bases: 10. The CDR3 spans 15 residues. Per the germline V gene, CDR1 is MGHRA and CDR2 is YSYEKL. In nucleotides, the CDR3 is TGCGCCAGCAGCCAGGACAGGTGGGTATCCCCTGAAGCTTTCTTT. This sequence encodes CASSQDRWVSPEAFF.

The chain has TRBV6-6 and TRBJ1-3, with 9 nucleotides matching TRBD1. CDR1 MNHNY and CDR2 SVGAGI come from the germline V gene (reference sequence). The CDR3 loop spans 15 amino acids. V lost 0 bases, J lost 4 bases, and 1 base stayed unmatched. CDR3 nucleotides: TGTGCCAGCAGTTACTCTGGGACAGGGGGAAACACCATATATTTT. Residues: CASSYSGTGGNTIYF.

The J gene is TRBJ1-6, the V gene TRBV2, with a possible D match to TRBD1 (6 bases). Trimming left V 6 bases short and J 13 bases short, with 19 bases between. This CDR3 contains 14 residues. Germline V gives CDR1 SNHLY, CDR2 FYNNEI. The CDR3 here is CASRGTGSVSPLHF. In nucleotides, the CDR3 is TGTGCCAGCAGGGGCACAGGGTCCGTATCCCCCCTCCACTTT. Full variable domain (remainder filled in from reference TRBV2 and TRBJ1-6): EPEVTQTPSHQVTQMGQEVILRCVPISNHLYFYWYRQILGQKVEFLVSFYNNEISEKSEIFDDQFSVERPDGSNFTLKIRSTKLEDSAMYFCASRGTGSVSPLHFGNGTRLTVT.

This chain joins TRBV6-5 and TRBJ1-2; D is uncertain. V was clipped by 10 bases and J by 6 bases, with 21 bases between them. This CDR3 is built from 14 residues. Germline values: CDR1 MNHEY, CDR2 SVGAGI. The CDR3 DNA sequence: TGTGCCATATCCAACCGGGAGGCGGGCCATGGCTACACCTTC. Protein product: CAISNREAGHGYTF.

J is TRBJ2-1 and V is TRBV6-1; 10 nucleotides line up with TRBD2. Losses at the gene ends were 1 base for V and 6 bases for J; bases not matched to a gene: 3. Germline CDR1 is MNHNS and CDR2 is SASEGT. CDR3 length: 15 residues. The CDR3 loop is CASSEVASGGNEQFF. In nucleotides, the CDR3 is TGTGCCAGCAGTGAAGTGGCTAGCGGGGGCAATGAGCAGTTCTTC.

The V call is TRBV7-9, the J call TRBJ1-1; D gene uncertain. This CDR3 contains 15 residues. In germline, CDR1 is SEHNR, CDR2 FQNEAQ (reference sequence). Trimming removed 1 base from V and 0 bases from J, with 9 bases in between. CDR3 in amino acids: CASSLVGKLNTEAFF. In nucleotides, the CDR3 is TGTGCCAGCAGCTTAGTGGGGAAGTTGAACACTGAAGCTTTCTTT.

The chain combines TRBV27 with TRBJ2-1, with 10 bases matching TRBD2. CDR1 MNHEY and CDR2 SMNVEV come from the germline V gene (reference sequence). Unmatched junction bases numbered 4, after V lost 0 bases and J lost 8 bases. This CDR3 region has 15 residues. In nucleotides, the CDR3 is TGTGCCAGCAGTTTATCTCCTAGCGGGAGCTATGAGCAGTTCTTC. It specifies CASSLSPSGSYEQFF.

The chain recombines TRBV7-9 with TRBJ2-5; maybe TRBD1 (5 bases). The V gene lost 1 base and the J gene lost 3 bases, with 12 bases spanning the gap. This CDR3 is 15 amino acids long. The germline V gene has CDR1 SEHNR and CDR2 FQNEAQ (reference sequence). The DNA for the CDR3 is TGTGCCAGCAGCTTAGGTCAGGGATTGAAAGAGACCCAGTACTTC. It translates to CASSLGQGLKETQYF.

The chain combines TRBV14 with TRBJ2-7; 7 bases match TRBD1. In germline, CDR1 is SGHDN, CDR2 FVKESK. CDR3 size: 14 residues. J was trimmed by 3 bases and V by 5 bases; bases with no gene match: 7. CDR3 sequence reads: CASSTRQGYYEQYF. The CDR3 DNA sequence: TGTGCCAGCAGCACCCGACAGGGTTACTACGAGCAGTACTTC.

The genes are TRBV7-2 and TRBJ1-3; a weak D match, TRBD1 (6 bases). With 4 bases removed from V and 0 bases from J, the gap between germline ends came to 13 bases. The CDR3 consists of 16 residues. The germline gives CDR1 SGHTA, CDR2 FQGNSA. The DNA of the CDR3 is TGTGCCAGCAGCTCTATTACAGGGTTCTCTGGAAACACCATATATTTT. As protein: CASSSITGFSGNTIYF.

The V gene is TRBV5-1, the J gene TRBJ2-5, with 7 positions matching TRBD2. After removal of 4 bases from V and 4 bases from J, the junction contained 7 bases not matched to a gene. The CDR3 runs 14 residues. Germline V gives CDR1 SGHRS, CDR2 YFSETQ. The CDR3 nucleotides read TGCGCCAGCAGCCAGACCGGCGGGAGAGAGACCCAGTACTTC. This encodes CASSQTGGRETQYF. Based on the CDR3 plus reference TRBV5-1 and TRBJ2-5, the full variable domain is KAGVTQTPRYLIKTRGQQVTLSCSPISGHRSVSWYQQTPGQGLQFLFEYFSETQRNKGNFPGRFSGRQFSNSRSEMNVSTLELGDSALYLCASSQTGGRETQYFGPGTRLLVL.

The V and J genes are TRBV7-8 and TRBJ2-7; D gene ambiguous. Germline CDR1 is SGHVS and CDR2 is FQNEAQ. The CDR3 loop spans 13 amino acids. V lost 2 bases to trimming and J lost 2 bases, with 7 bases between them. CDR3 protein: CASSLTSPYEQYF. For the CDR3, the DNA is TGTGCCAGCAGCTTAACCAGCCCCTACGAGCAGTACTTC.

Only a few counts were recorded for this clone. V usage is TRBV10-3 and J usage is TRBJ2-1; unclear D gene. Germline V gives CDR1 ENHRY, CDR2 SYGVKD. The V end was cut by 2 bases, the J end by 6 bases, with 5 bases between. This CDR3 is built from 12 residues. The DNA for the CDR3 is TGTGCCATCAGTGAGGGCCCCAATGAGCAGTTCTTC. Translation gives CAISEGPNEQFF.

The V call is TRBV5-1, the J call TRBJ1-3, with 7 bases identical to TRBD1. The CDR3 extends over 17 amino acids. Germline CDR1 is SGHRS and CDR2 is YFSETQ. With 0 bases clipped from V and 0 bases from J, the junction kept 6 bases outside the gene matches. Here the CDR3 reads CASSLGTGLSSGNTIYF. The CDR3 coding sequence is TGCGCCAGCAGCTTGGGGACAGGACTAAGCTCTGGAAACACCATATATTTT.

The rearrangement links TRBV5-1 to TRBJ2-1; 12 bases agree with TRBD2. The V and J ends lost 4 bases and 6 bases, in that order; junction bases with no gene match: 8. The germline CDR1 and CDR2 sequences are SGHRS and YFSETQ. The CDR3 has 16 residues. CDR3 nucleotides: TGCGCCAGCAGCGTACGCGGACTAGCGGGGAGCAATGAGCAGTTCTTC. This codes for CASSVRGLAGSNEQFF.

V gene TRBV11-2 combines with J gene TRBJ2-1; 8 bases are a match to TRBD2. CDR1 is SGHAT, CDR2 FQNNGV, per germline. The J segment lost 2 bases and the V segment lost 3 bases, leaving 0 bases of the junction unmatched. The CDR3 contains 14 residues. Here the CDR3 DNA reads TGTGCCAGCAGCTTGCGGGAGGCCTACAATGAGCAGTTCTTC. Its translation is CASSLREAYNEQFF.

V usage is TRBV28 and J usage is TRBJ2-7; 12 positions match TRBD2. The CDR3 totals 20 residues. Germline V gives CDR1 MDHEN, CDR2 SYDVKM. J was trimmed by 2 bases and V by 5 bases; bases with no gene match: 19. The CDR3 is CASSPPVVGTSGRNPYEQYF. The CDR3 DNA is TGTGCCAGCAGTCCCCCCGTGGTAGGAACTAGCGGGAGGAATCCCTACGAGCAGTACTTC.

This clone turned up a few times. V and J are TRBV6-5 and TRBJ2-1; 7 bases line up with TRBD2. The germline CDR1 and CDR2 sequences are MNHEY and SVGAGI. This CDR3 has 12 amino acids. Germline trimming cut 5 bases from V and 10 bases from J; bases unmatched to any gene: 5. DNA of the CDR3: TGTGCCAGCAGTAGAGCGGGAAAAGAGCAGTTCTTC. Protein: CASSRAGKEQFF.

This chain links TRBV18 with TRBJ1-3; the match to TRBD1 covers 9 bases. With 3 bases clipped from V and 4 bases from J, the junction kept 4 bases outside the gene matches. The CDR3 runs 15 residues. Germline V gene lookup returns CDR1 KGHSH and CDR2 LQKENI. The CDR3 DNA reads as TGTGCCAGCTCACCGGGACAGGGAGGAGGAAACACCATATATTTT. Amino acids: CASSPGQGGGNTIYF.

The chain employs TRBV7-3 and TRBJ2-1; 8 bases agree with TRBD1. The trim removed 5 bases at V and 7 bases at J, leaving 7 bases unmatched. Germline CDR1 SGHTA, CDR2 FQGTGA. This CDR3 comprises 14 residues. As DNA, the CDR3 is TGTGCCAGCAGCCAGGACAGGGTTTCAAATGAGCAGTTCTTC. As protein: CASSQDRVSNEQFF.

The gene calls are TRBV27 and TRBJ2-7; D call uncertain. CDR1 and CDR2 (germline): MNHEY, SMNVEV (reference sequence). The V end was cut by 10 bases, the J end by 7 bases, with 17 bases between. The CDR3 is 12 residues long. CDR3 protein: CATTGPNREQYF. DNA for the CDR3: TGTGCCACTACCGGCCCCAATCGGGAGCAGTACTTC.

This sequence joins TRBV7-9 and TRBJ2-1; 11 nucleotides line up with TRBD2. V shed 5 bases, J shed 4 bases, and the junction held 10 bases outside the gene matches. Per the germline V gene, CDR1 is SEHNR and CDR2 is FQNEAQ (reference sequence). CDR3 length: 17 amino acids. The CDR3 coding sequence is TGTGCCAGCAGCCCGAAGCCTATAGCGGGAGGGTACAATGAGCAGTTCTTC. Protein: CASSPKPIAGGYNEQFF.

The chain uses TRBV27 and TRBJ2-5; possibly TRBD1 for D (5 bases). The germline V gene has CDR1 MNHEY and CDR2 SMNVEV (reference sequence). Trimming removed 3 bases at V and 5 bases at J, with 13 bases between. CDR3 length: 14 amino acids. The CDR3 bases are TGTGCCAGCAGTTTGAGCAGGGCCAAGGAGACCCAGTACTTC. Protein product: CASSLSRAKETQYF.

This clone turned up a few times. This chain joins TRBV25-1 and TRBJ1-2; D not certain. Trimming shortened V by 2 bases and J by 6 bases, and 7 bases separated the two germline ends. Germline V gene data show CDR1 as MGHDK and CDR2 as SYGVNS. The CDR3 runs to 12 residues. The CDR3 reads CASSEVGNGYTF. CDR3 coding DNA: TGTGCCAGCAGTGAAGTCGGGAATGGCTACACCTTC.

This sequence joins TRBV29-1 and TRBJ2-7; D might be TRBD1 (6 bases). V was trimmed by 2 bases and J by 0 bases, leaving 14 bases between them. This CDR3 spans 15 amino acids. CDR1 and CDR2 (germline): SQVTM, ANQGSEA. The chain's CDR3 is CSVESRDINSYEQYF. CDR3 nucleotide sequence: TGCAGCGTTGAATCCCGGGACATAAACTCCTACGAGCAGTACTTC.

This rearrangement joins TRBV5-1 to TRBJ2-3; no definite D call. There are 15 residues in the CDR3. The ends were cut back, 1 base at V and 3 bases at J, with 12 bases in the middle. The germline gives CDR1 SGHRS, CDR2 YFSETQ. The CDR3 spells CASSLHSKMTDTQYF. The CDR3 nucleotides are TGCGCCAGCAGCTTGCACTCAAAAATGACAGATACGCAGTATTTT. Full variable domain (missing parts from reference TRBV5-1 and TRBJ2-3): KAGVTQTPRYLIKTRGQQVTLSCSPISGHRSVSWYQQTPGQGLQFLFEYFSETQRNKGNFPGRFSGRQFSNSRSEMNVSTLELGDSALYLCASSLHSKMTDTQYFGPGTRLTVL.

This chain joins TRBV11-3 and TRBJ2-1, with 11 positions matching TRBD2. With V trimmed by 2 bases and J by 3 bases, 3 bases remained unmatched. In germline, CDR1 is SGHNT, CDR2 YENEEA. This CDR3 is built from 16 residues. CDR3 sequence: CASSLYGTSGYNEQFF. Written as DNA, the CDR3 is TGTGCCAGCAGCTTATACGGGACTAGCGGCTACAATGAGCAGTTCTTC.

The V gene is TRBV18, the J gene TRBJ1-3; no clear D. From germline, CDR1 is KGHSH and CDR2 LQKENI. The CDR3 runs 15 residues. The V gene lost 2 bases and the J gene lost 4 bases, with 12 bases spanning the gap. The CDR3 reads CASSPSQAAGNTIYF. DNA for the CDR3: TGTGCCAGCTCACCAAGCCAGGCGGCGGGAAACACCATATATTTT.

This chain uses TRBV29-1 with TRBJ2-7; 7 bases match TRBD1. The germline V gene has CDR1 SQVTM and CDR2 ANQGSEA. The CDR3 length is 13 residues. The chain's CDR3 is CSGGRGKNYEQYF. CDR3 DNA sequence: TGCAGTGGGGGCAGGGGGAAGAACTACGAGCAGTACTTC.